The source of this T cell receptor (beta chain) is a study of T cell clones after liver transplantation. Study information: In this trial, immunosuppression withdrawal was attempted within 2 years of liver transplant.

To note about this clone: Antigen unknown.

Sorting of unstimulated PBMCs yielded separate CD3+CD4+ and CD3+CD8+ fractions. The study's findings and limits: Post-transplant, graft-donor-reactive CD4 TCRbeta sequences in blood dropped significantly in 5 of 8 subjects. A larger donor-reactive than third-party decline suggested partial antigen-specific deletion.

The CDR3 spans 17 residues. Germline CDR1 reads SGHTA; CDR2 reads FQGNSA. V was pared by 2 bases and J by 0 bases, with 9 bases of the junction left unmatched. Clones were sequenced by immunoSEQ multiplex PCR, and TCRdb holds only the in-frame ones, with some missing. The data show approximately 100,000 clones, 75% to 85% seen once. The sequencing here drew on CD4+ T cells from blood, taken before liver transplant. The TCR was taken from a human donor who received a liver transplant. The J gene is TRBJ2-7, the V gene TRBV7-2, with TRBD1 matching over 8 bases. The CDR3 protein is CASSLKFQGAFSYEQYF. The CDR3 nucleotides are TGTGCCAGCAGCTTAAAGTTCCAGGGGGCCTTCTCCTACGAGCAGTACTTC.